Below, 14 T cell receptor beta chains from the same sample are listed, as sequenced in a study of T cell responses to AZD1222 COVID-19 vaccine. The table came from immunoSEQ multiplex PCR; TCRdb's copy has only in-frame clones and leaves some out. The sample has some 90,000 clones, under 90% seen once; the top ten hold 2.4%. Sequencing used peripheral blood, obtained on day 0 of AZD1222 vaccination. These receptors came from an adult in good health.

The V call is TRBV5-6, the J call TRBJ1-3; 11 bases map to TRBD1. V shed 4 bases and J 3 bases; nucleotides not matched to a gene: 6. Germline CDR1 SGHDT, CDR2 YYEEEE. CDR3 length equals 16 residues. DNA of the CDR3: TGTGCCAGCAGCCTCGGACAGGGGGCGGGTGGAAACACCATATATTTT. Its translation: CASSLGQGAGGNTIYF.

The chain links TRBV4-3 to TRBJ2-7, with 8 bases aligning to TRBD1. Germline assignment: CDR1 LGHNA and CDR2 YSLEER. The ends lost 4 bases at V and 4 bases at J; junction bases unmatched: 6. The CDR3 totals 14 residues. CDR3 in amino acids: CASSPGTGSYEQYF. The CDR3 DNA reads as TGCGCCAGCAGCCCCGGGACAGGTTCTTACGAGCAGTACTTC.

The chain joins TRBV30 to TRBJ2-6; 10 bases match TRBD1. Trimming at V came to 5 bases and at J to 3 bases, leaving 7 bases not matched to a gene. Per the germline V gene, CDR1 is GTSNPN and CDR2 is SVGIG (reference sequence). The CDR3 has 16 amino acids. This chain's CDR3 is CAWFRDRGRGANVLTF. Here the CDR3 DNA reads TGTGCCTGGTTTAGGGACAGGGGACGTGGGGCCAACGTCCTGACTTTC.

The chain carries TRBV7-2 and TRBJ2-3; the match to TRBD2 covers 14 bases. This CDR3 comprises 17 residues. The germline CDR1 and CDR2 sequences are SGHTA and FQGNSA. J lost 5 bases, V lost 3 bases, and 7 bases had no gene match. The DNA for the CDR3 is TGTGCCAGCAGCTTTCCGACTAGCGGGGGGGCTGGAGATACGCAGTATTTT. It encodes CASSFPTSGGAGDTQYF.

The V call is TRBV27, the J call TRBJ2-1, with D possibly TRBD2 on 6 matching bases. The CDR3 is made up of 14 amino acids. Between the trimmed V and J ends, which lost 3 bases and 3 bases, there was a span of 9 bases. From germline, CDR1 is MNHEY and CDR2 SMNVEV (reference sequence). CDR3 coding DNA: TGTGCCAGCAGTTTTGGGGGGATCTACAATGAGCAGTTCTTC. This codes for CASSFGGIYNEQFF.

This chain uses TRBV10-3 with TRBJ2-5; D ambiguous. CDR3 length: 9 residues. Germline CDR1 is ENHRY and CDR2 is SYGVKD. The ends were cut back, 6 bases at V and 11 bases at J, with 7 bases in the middle. DNA for the CDR3: TGTGCCATCAGCCTATTTCAGTACTTC. Protein: CAISLFQYF.

The V call is TRBV7-3, the J call TRBJ2-2; tentatively, D is TRBD1 (6 bases). Trimming left V 2 bases short and J 3 bases short, with 10 bases between. Per the germline V gene, CDR1 is SGHTA and CDR2 is FQGTGA. The CDR3 length is 15 residues. The CDR3 region is CASSLSGADTGELFF. The CDR3 DNA reads as TGTGCCAGCAGCTTATCAGGGGCCGACACCGGGGAGCTGTTTTTT.

The chain couples TRBV4-2 to TRBJ2-2; 7 nucleotides match TRBD1. CDR3 length equals 18 residues. J lost 6 bases, V lost 2 bases, and 15 bases had no gene match. Looked up from germline, CDR1 is LGHNA and CDR2 is YNFKEQ. The CDR3 DNA follows: TGTGCCAGCAGCCAACAATCGTGGACAGGAATAGTAGCCGGGGAGCTGTTTTTT. Residues: CASSQQSWTGIVAGELFF.

This rearrangement joins TRBV10-1 to TRBJ1-5; 8 bases line up with TRBD1. The V gene end was trimmed by 8 bases and the J gene end by 3 bases; junction bases not matched to a gene: 3. The length of the CDR3 is 13 residues. Germline CDR1 WNHNN, CDR2 SYGVQD (reference sequence). The CDR3 sequence: CASRDRLNQPQHF. The DNA of the CDR3 is TGCGCCAGCCGGGACAGGCTCAATCAGCCCCAGCATTTT.

The chain couples TRBV6-1 to TRBJ1-2, with TRBD1 matching 7 bases. The CDR3 totals 15 residues. Germline lookup yields CDR1 MNHNS and CDR2 SASEGT. V lost 3 bases, J lost 1 base, and 5 bases stayed unmatched. CDR3 region: CASSDQGESNYGYTF. The CDR3, as DNA: TGTGCCAGCAGTGACCAGGGGGAAAGTAACTATGGCTACACCTTC.

This clone has only one observation. This chain connects TRBV5-1 to TRBJ2-2; 9 bases line up with TRBD2. From germline, CDR1 is SGHRS and CDR2 YFSETQ. V was clipped by 1 base and J by 6 bases; unmatched bases: 22. The CDR3 contains 21 residues. CDR3 nucleotide sequence: TGCGCCAGCAGCTTGACCCCCAGGACTAGCGTTTTCCGCCCCTCCGCCGGGGAGCTGTTTTTT. Its protein product is CASSLTPRTSVFRPSAGELFF.

The V call is TRBV24-1, the J call TRBJ2-3; the D call may be TRBD1 or TRBD2 (5 bases each). The CDR3 runs to 14 residues. The V gene's germline CDR1 is KGHDR and CDR2 SFDVKD. With 9 bases removed from V and 5 bases from J, the gap between germline ends came to 17 bases. The CDR3 sequence: CATAGEGAGDTQYF. Here the CDR3 DNA reads TGTGCCACCGCCGGTGAAGGGGCGGGAGATACGCAGTATTTT.

With respect to this clone: One end of the junction is discordant with germline, which a read error may explain. The rearrangement links TRBV7-9 to TRBJ1-1, with 9 bases fitting TRBD1. This CDR3 is built from 18 residues. The germline V gene has CDR1 SEHNR and CDR2 FQNEAQ (reference sequence). CDR3 region: CASSTTRDRAGLKTEAFF. Here the CDR3 DNA reads TGTGCCAGCAGCACGACCAGGGACAGGGCTGGGCTGAAGACTGAAGCTTTCTTT.

The V and J genes are TRBV12-3 or TRBV12-4 and TRBJ2-5, with TRBD1 matching over 7 bases. V gave up 5 bases and J gave up 3 bases; unmatched junction bases: 3. This CDR3 has 13 residues. This CDR3 is CASSRQGKETQYF. The CDR3 DNA sequence: TGTGCCAGCAGTCGACAGGGTAAAGAGACCCAGTACTTC.